The rows below give T cell receptor beta chains drawn from one sample of a study of fetal regulatory T cell absence and autoimmunity. Using immunoSEQ multiplex PCR, the repertoire was profiled, and TCRdb retains in-frame clones only, with some absent. The sample lists approximately 46,000 clones; approximately 83% were seen once. Sequenced material: cord blood. The origin of the receptors is a newborn boy with IPEX syndrome. Both conserved end residues are part of each CDR3. D genes are given only for firm matches. Not every row has a clone size; where given, it reads once, few, many or a size class.

CDR3 length,J gene,D gene,clone size,V gene,CDR3 protein,CDR3 DNA
15,TRBJ2-1,TRBD2,NA,TRBV7-2,CASSPGLPFYNEQFF,TGTGCCAGCAGTCCGGGACTACCTTTCTACAATGAGCAGTTCTTC
15,TRBJ2-1,TRBD2,NA,TRBV7-2,CASSLEGGSYNEQFF,TGTGCCAGCAGCTTAGAGGGCGGGAGCTACAATGAGCAGTTCTTC
16,TRBJ2-7,NA,NA,TRBV5-1,CASSLGLRGRSYEQYF,TGCGCCAGCAGCTTGGGGTTGAGAGGACGGTCCTACGAGCAGTACTTC
17,TRBJ2-6,TRBD1,NA,TRBV27,CASSPGTAASGANVLTF,TGTGCCAGCAGTCCCGGGACAGCTGCCTCTGGGGCCAACGTCCTGACTTTC
12,TRBJ2-7,NA,few,TRBV4-1,CASSQDPHEQYF,TGCGCCAGCAGCCAAGATCCGCACGAGCAGTACTTC
11,TRBJ1-1,TRBD1,NA,TRBV30,CAWSDRGKAFF,TGTGCCTGGAGCGACAGGGGAAAAGCTTTCTTT
14,TRBJ2-7,NA,NA,TRBV11-3,CASSLYRGGYEQYF,TGTGCCAGCAGCTTATACAGGGGGGGCTACGAGCAGTACTTC
12,TRBJ1-6,NA,NA,TRBV10-3,CAISGGNSPLHF,TGTGCCATCAGTGGGGGGAATTCACCCCTCCACTTT
13,TRBJ2-7,NA,NA,TRBV6-5,CASSYGGPYEQYF,TGTGCCAGCAGTTACGGGGGCCCCTACGAGCAGTACTTC
13,TRBJ2-5,NA,NA,TRBV5-6,CASSLTNEETQYF,TGTGCCAGCAGCTTAACGAACGAAGAGACCCAGTACTTC
17,TRBJ2-4,TRBD2,once,TRBV11-3,CASSLEVAGGPKNIQYF,TGTGCCAGCAGCTTAGAGGTAGCGGGGGGGCCAAAAAACATTCAGTACTTC
12,TRBJ2-7,TRBD2,few,TRBV10-2,CASRREGYEQYF,TGCGCCAGCAGGCGGGAGGGCTACGAGCAGTACTTC
15,TRBJ2-3,NA,NA,TRBV19,CASSKDRGETDTQYF,TGTGCCAGTAGTAAGGACCGGGGAGAGACAGATACGCAGTATTTT
16,TRBJ2-1,TRBD2,once,TRBV6-4,CASRVRLLAGHNEQFF,TGTGCCAGCAGGGTTCGGCTACTAGCGGGCCACAATGAGCAGTTCTTC
14,TRBJ2-4,TRBD1,NA,TRBV6-1,CASSATGAQNIQYF,TGTGCCAGCAGCGCCACAGGGGCCCAAAACATTCAGTACTTC
13,TRBJ1-5,NA,few,TRBV7-9,CASSLSRNQPQHF,TGTGCCAGCAGCTTAAGCCGCAATCAGCCCCAGCATTTT
17,TRBJ2-2,TRBD2,NA,TRBV27,CASAPGVLAFDAGELFF,TGTGCCAGCGCCCCTGGGGTACTAGCGTTCGACGCCGGGGAGCTGTTTTTT
16,TRBJ2-1,TRBD2,NA,TRBV2,CASTTSGRSSYNEQFF,TGTGCCAGCACAACTAGCGGGAGGAGCTCCTACAATGAGCAGTTCTTC
13,TRBJ1-2,NA,once,TRBV7-9,CASSPDILPGYTF,TGTGCCAGCAGCCCTGACATATTACCTGGCTACACCTTC
16,TRBJ2-3,TRBD2,NA,TRBV5-1,CASSLATAGGTDTQYF,TGCGCCAGCAGCTTGGCTACAGCGGGAGGCACAGATACGCAGTATTTT
15,TRBJ2-7,NA,few,TRBV15,CATSRGIGRNYEQYF,TGTGCCACCAGCAGGGGAATCGGGCGCAACTACGAGCAGTACTTC
15,TRBJ1-1,NA,NA,TRBV6-6,CASSYSRDVWTEAFF,TGTGCCAGCAGTTACTCGAGGGACGTCTGGACTGAAGCTTTCTTT
16,TRBJ1-2,TRBD1,NA,TRBV11-2,CASFRLQGPINYGYTF,TGTGCCAGCTTCCGCCTACAGGGGCCCATTAACTATGGCTACACCTTC
16,TRBJ1-5,NA,NA,TRBV6-1,CASSEQTRAPVSPQHF,TGTGCCAGCAGTGAACAGACCAGGGCCCCGGTTTCGCCCCAGCATTTT
14,TRBJ2-7,TRBD1,NA,TRBV5-5,CASSLWDRNYEQYF,TGTGCCAGCAGCTTGTGGGACAGAAACTACGAGCAGTACTTC
14,TRBJ1-2,NA,few,TRBV7-9,CASSRVTGISGYTF,TGTGCCAGCAGCCGTGTCACAGGGATCTCTGGCTACACCTTC
15,TRBJ2-7,NA,NA,TRBV4-3,CASSPLGGGLYEQYF,TGCGCCAGCAGCCCCCTGGGAGGGGGGCTCTACGAGCAGTACTTC
17,TRBJ1-1,TRBD1,NA,TRBV10-3,CAISSGGGQGPNTEAFF,TGTGCCATCAGTTCCGGAGGGGGACAGGGACCAAACACTGAAGCTTTCTTT
13,TRBJ1-1,NA,NA,TRBV27,CASSLGVGTEAFF,TGTGCCAGCAGCTTGGGGGTCGGGACTGAAGCTTTCTTT
15,TRBJ1-2,NA,NA,TRBV19,CASTPGQTGSYGYTF,TGTGCCAGTACTCCAGGACAGACCGGGAGCTATGGCTACACCTTC
15,TRBJ2-7,TRBD2,few,TRBV7-2,CASALAGGTSYEQYF,TGTGCCAGCGCGCTAGCGGGGGGAACTTCCTACGAGCAGTACTTC